Sequencing of this TCR beta chain was carried out in a study of cytomegalovirus exposure and HLA in healthy donors. From germline, CDR1 is SGHNT and CDR2 YYREEE (reference sequence). V dropped 3 bases and J dropped 3; count of bases not matched to a gene: 3. The CDR3 extends over 13 amino acids. Study-level findings and limits: The study labeled fewer than 200 TCR beta chains cytomegalovirus-associated.

A word on this clone: Its specificity is not known.

The PCR had 60 Vbeta and 13 Jbeta primers. Here immunoSEQ multiplex PCR was the method, and the copy in TCRdb shows in-frame clones only, minus some. The sample has about 190,000 clones; around 81% are singletons. The source is a young woman in good health and CMV-seropositive. The J gene is TRBJ2-7, the V gene TRBV5-4; the match to TRBD1 covers 7 bases. Sequencing input: PBMCs. This CDR3 is CASSSRDSYEQYF. The CDR3 DNA follows: TGTGCCAGCAGCTCCCGGGACAGCTACGAGCAGTACTTC.